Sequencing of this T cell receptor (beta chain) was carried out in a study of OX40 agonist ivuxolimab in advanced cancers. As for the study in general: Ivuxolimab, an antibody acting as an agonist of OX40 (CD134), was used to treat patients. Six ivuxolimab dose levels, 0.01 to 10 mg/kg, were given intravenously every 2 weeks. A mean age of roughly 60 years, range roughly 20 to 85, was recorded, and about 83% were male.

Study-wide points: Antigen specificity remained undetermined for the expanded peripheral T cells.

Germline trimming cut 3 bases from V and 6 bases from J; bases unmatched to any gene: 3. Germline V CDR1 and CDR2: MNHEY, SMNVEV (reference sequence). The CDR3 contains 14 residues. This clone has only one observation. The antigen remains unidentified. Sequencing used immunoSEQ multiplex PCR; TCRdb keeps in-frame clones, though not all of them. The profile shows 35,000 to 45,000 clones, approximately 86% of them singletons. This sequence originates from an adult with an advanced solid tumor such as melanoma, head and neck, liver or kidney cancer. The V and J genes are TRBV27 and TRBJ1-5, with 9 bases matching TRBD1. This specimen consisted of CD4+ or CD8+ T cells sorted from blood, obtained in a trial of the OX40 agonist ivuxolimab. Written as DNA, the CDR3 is TGTGCCAGCAGTTTGTACAGGGGGCTTCAGCCCCAGCATTTT. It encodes CASSLYRGLQPQHF.